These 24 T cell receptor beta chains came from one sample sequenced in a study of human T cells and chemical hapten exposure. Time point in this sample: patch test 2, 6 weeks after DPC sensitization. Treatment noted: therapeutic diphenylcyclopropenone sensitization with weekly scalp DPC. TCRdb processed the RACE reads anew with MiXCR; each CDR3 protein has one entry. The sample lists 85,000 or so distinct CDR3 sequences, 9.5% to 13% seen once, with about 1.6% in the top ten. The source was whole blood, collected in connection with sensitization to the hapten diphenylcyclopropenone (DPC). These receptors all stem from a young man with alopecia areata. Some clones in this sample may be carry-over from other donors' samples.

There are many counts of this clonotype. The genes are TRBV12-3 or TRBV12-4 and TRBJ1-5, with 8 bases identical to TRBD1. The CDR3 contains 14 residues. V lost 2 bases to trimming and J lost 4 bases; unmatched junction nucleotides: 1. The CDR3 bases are TGTGCCAGCAGTTTACAGGGGGCGAATCAGCCCCAGCATTTT. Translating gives CASSLQGANQPQHF.

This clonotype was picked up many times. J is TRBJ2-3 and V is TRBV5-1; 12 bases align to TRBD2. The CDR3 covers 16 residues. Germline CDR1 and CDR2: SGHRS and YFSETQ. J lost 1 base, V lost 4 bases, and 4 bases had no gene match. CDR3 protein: CASSRWTSGGTDTQYF. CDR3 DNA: TGCGCCAGCAGCAGATGGACTAGCGGGGGCACAGATACGCAGTATTTT. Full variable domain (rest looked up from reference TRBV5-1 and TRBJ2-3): KAGVTQTPRYLIKTRGQQVTLSCSPISGHRSVSWYQQTPGQGLQFLFEYFSETQRNKGNFPGRFSGRQFSNSRSEMNVSTLELGDSALYLCASSRWTSGGTDTQYFGPGTRLTVL.

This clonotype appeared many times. CDR3 protein: CASSDRGREQPQHF. In nucleotides, the CDR3 is TGTGCCAGCTCGGACAGGGGTCGTGAGCAGCCCCAGCATTTT. This chain links TRBV12-3 or TRBV12-4 with TRBJ1-5; TRBD1 agrees at 9 bases. CDR3 length equals 14 residues. Unmatched junction bases numbered 9, after V lost 8 bases and J lost 7 bases.

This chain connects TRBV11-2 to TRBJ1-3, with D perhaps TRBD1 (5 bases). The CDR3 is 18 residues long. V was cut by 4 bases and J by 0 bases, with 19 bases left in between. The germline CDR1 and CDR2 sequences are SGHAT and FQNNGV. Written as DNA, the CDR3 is TGTGCCAGCAGCTCTTTACTAAGAGGCAGGGCCTCTGGAAACACCATATATTTT. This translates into CASSSLLRGRASGNTIYF.

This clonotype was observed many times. CDR3 in amino acids: CASSNRLAGGLDEQFF. The CDR3 bases are TGTGCCAGTAGTAACCGACTAGCGGGGGGGCTCGATGAGCAGTTCTTC. The V gene is TRBV19, the J gene TRBJ2-1, with 14 positions matching TRBD2. This CDR3 is built from 16 residues. V dropped 4 bases and J dropped 8; count of bases not matched to a gene: 7. The germline V gene has CDR1 LNHDA and CDR2 SQIVND (reference sequence).

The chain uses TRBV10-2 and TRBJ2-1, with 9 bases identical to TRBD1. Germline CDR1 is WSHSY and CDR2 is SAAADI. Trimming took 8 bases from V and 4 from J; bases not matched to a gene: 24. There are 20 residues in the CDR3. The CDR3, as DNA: TGCGCCAGCTTATCCGACAGGGACAGGGAATTGGGAGGCCTTTACAATGAGCAGTTCTTC. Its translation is CASLSDRDRELGGLYNEQFF.

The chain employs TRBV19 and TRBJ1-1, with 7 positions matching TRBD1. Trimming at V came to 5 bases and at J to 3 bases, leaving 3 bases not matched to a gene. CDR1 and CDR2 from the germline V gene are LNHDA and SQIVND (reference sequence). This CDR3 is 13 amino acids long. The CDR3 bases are TGTGCCAGTAGTCTGACAGGGTACACTGAAGCTTTCTTT. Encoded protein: CASSLTGYTEAFF.

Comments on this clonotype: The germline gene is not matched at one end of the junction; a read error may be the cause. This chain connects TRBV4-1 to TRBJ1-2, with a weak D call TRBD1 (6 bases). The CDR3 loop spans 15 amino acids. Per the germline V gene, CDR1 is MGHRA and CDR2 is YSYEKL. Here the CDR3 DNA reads TGTGCCAGCAGCCTAAGAGAGACAGGTGGCTATGGCTACACCTTC. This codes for CASSLRETGGYGYTF.

The CDR3 bases are TGTGCCAGCAAACTAGCGGGCGTCTACAATGAGCAGTTCTTC. This sequence encodes CASKLAGVYNEQFF. This chain joins TRBV2 and TRBJ2-1; 9 bases agree with TRBD2. The J segment lost 3 bases and the V segment lost 7 bases, leaving 4 bases of the junction unmatched. The CDR3 covers 14 residues. Germline assignment: CDR1 SNHLY and CDR2 FYNNEI.

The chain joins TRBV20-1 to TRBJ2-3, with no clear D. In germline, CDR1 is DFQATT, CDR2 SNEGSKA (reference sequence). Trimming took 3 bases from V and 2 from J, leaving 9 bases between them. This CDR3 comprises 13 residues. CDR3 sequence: CSARNLPTDTQYF. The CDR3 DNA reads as TGCAGTGCTAGGAACCTTCCCACAGATACGCAGTATTTT.

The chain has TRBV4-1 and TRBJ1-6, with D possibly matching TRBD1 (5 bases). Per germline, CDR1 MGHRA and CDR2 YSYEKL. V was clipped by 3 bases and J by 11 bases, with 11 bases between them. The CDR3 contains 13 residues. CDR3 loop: CASSQNQGTPLHF. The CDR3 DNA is TGCGCCAGCAGCCAGAACCAGGGTACACCCCTCCACTTT.

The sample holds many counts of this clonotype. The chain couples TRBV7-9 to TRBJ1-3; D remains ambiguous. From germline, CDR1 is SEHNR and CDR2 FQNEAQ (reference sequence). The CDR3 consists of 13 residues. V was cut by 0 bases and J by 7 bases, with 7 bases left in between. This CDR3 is CASSLAGPNTIYF. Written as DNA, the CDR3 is TGTGCCAGCAGCTTAGCTGGCCCGAACACCATATATTTT.

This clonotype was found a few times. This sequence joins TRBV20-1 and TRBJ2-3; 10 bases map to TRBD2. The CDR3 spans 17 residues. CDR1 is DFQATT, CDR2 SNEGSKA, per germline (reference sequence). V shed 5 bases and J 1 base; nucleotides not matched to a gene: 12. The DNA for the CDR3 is TGCAGTGCTTGCCAAGCGGGGGGGTCCTCGTGCACAGATACGCAGTATTTT. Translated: CSACQAGGSSCTDTQYF.

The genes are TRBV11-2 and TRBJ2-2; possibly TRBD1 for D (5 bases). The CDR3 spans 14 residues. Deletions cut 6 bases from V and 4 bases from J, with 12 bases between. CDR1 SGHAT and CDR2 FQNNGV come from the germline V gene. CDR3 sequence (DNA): TGTGCCAGCAGGGATCCTGGGGCCACCGGGGAGCTGTTTTTT. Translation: CASRDPGATGELFF.

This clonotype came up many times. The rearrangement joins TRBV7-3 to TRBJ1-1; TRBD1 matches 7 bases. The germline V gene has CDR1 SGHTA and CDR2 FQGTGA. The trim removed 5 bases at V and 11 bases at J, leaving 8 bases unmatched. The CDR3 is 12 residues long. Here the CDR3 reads CASSRPGQRAFF. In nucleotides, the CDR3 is TGTGCCAGCAGCAGACCGGGACAGAGGGCTTTCTTT.

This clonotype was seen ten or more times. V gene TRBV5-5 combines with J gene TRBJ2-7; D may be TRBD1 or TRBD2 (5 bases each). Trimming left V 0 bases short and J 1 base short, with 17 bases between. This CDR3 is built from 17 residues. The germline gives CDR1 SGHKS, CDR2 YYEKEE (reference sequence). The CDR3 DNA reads TGTGCCAGCAGCTTGGCGGGGCTTCTCCCGCGGTCCTACGAGCAGTACGTC. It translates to CASSLAGLLPRSYEQYV.

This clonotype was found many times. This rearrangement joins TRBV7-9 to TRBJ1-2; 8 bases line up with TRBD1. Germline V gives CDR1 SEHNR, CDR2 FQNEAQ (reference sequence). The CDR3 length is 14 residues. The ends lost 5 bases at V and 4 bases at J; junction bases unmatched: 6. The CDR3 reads CASSKSTGVYGYTF. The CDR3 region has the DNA TGTGCCAGCAGCAAGTCGACAGGGGTCTATGGCTACACCTTC.

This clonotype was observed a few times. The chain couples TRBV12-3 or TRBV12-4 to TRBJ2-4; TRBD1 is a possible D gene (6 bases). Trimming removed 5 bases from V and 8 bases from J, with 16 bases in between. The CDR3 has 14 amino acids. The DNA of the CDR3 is TGTGCCAGCAGTAACAGGGATCGCTCGGACATTCAGTACTTC. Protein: CASSNRDRSDIQYF.

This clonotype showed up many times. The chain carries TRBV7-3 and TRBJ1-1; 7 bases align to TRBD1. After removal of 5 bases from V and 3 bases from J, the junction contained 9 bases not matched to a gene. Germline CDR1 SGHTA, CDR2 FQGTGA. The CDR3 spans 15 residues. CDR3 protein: CASSPNRGRDTEAFF. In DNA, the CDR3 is TGTGCCAGCAGCCCAAATAGGGGGCGGGACACTGAAGCTTTCTTT.

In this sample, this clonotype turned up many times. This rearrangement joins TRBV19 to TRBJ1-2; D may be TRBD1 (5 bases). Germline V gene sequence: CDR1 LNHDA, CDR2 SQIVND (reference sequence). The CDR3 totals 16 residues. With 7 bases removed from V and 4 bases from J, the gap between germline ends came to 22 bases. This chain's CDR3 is CASTSVGAQGIYGYTF. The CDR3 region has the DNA TGTGCCAGTACCTCCGTTGGAGCGCAGGGAATCTATGGCTACACCTTC.

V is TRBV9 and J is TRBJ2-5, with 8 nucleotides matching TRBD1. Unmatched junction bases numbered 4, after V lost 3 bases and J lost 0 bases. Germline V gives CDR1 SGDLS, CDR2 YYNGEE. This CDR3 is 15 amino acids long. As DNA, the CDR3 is TGTGCCAGCAGCGGAAGGACAGGGCACCAAGAGACCCAGTACTTC. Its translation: CASSGRTGHQETQYF. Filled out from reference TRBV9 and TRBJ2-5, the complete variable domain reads DSGVTQTPKHLITATGQRVTLRCSPRSGDLSVYWYQQSLDQGLQFLIQYYNGEERAKGNILERFSAQQFPDLHSELNLSSLELGDSALYFCASSGRTGHQETQYFGPGTRLLVL.

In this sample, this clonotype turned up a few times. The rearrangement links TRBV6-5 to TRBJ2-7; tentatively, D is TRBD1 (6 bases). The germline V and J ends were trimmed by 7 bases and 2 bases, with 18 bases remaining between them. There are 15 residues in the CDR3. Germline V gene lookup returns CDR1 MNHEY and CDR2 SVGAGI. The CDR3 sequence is CASMPQYRATYEQYF. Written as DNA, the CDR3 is TGTGCCAGCATGCCCCAGTACAGGGCCACCTACGAGCAGTACTTC.

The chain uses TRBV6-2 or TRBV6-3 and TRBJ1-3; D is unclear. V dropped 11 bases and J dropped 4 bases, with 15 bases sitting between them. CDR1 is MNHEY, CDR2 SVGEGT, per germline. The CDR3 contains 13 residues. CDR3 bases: TGTGCCGCAAGACGGGCCTCCGGAAACACCATATATTTT. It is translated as CAARRASGNTIYF.

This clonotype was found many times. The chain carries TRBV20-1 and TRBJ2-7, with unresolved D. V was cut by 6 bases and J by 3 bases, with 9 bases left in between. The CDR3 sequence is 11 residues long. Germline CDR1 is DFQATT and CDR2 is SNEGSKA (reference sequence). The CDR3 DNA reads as TGCAGTGCCCCGGACCTCTACGAGCAGTACTTC. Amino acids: CSAPDLYEQYF.